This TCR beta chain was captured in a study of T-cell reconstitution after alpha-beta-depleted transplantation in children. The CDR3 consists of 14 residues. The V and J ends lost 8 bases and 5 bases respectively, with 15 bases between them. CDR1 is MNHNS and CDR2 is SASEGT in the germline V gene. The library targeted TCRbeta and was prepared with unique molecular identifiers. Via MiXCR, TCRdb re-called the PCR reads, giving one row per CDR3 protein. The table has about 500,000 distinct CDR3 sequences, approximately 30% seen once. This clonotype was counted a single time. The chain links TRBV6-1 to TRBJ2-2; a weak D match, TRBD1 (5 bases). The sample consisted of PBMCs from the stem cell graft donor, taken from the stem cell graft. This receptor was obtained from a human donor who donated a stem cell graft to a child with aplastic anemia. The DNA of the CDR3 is TGTGCCAGCGGACAAGGACATCAAACCGGGGAGCTGTTTTTT. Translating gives CASGQGHQTGELFF.